This section outlines one T cell receptor (beta chain) sequence together with its context. One junction end disagrees with the germline gene, perhaps due to a read error. A modified ARM-PCR protocol with three rounds of nested PCR amplified TCRbeta. TCRdb reprocessed the multiplex PCR reads with MiXCR, giving one entry per CDR3 protein. The data contain about 82,000 distinct CDR3 sequences, 77% of them singletons. This sample's RNA came from whole unsorted tissue. Newly diagnosed lung cancer patients had thoracic surgery in China, August–late 2014, without prior chemotherapy. This CDR3 contains 14 residues. Per germline, CDR1 DFQATT and CDR2 SNEGSKA (reference sequence). These data belong to a study of tumor and adjacent non-tumor tissue in lung cancer. About the study: The cohort had 12 to 13 adenocarcinoma, a couple of squamous cell and 1 small cell patients. The patients, around 11 men and a handful of women, were roughly 30 to 80 with stage I to III disease. Each sample yielded 3.9 million or so productive TCRbeta reads on average.

The rearrangement links TRBV20-1 to TRBJ1-5; D possibly corresponds to TRBD1 (5 bases). The sample was lung tumor tissue. The receptor was isolated from a woman between 50 and 59 years old with non-small cell lung cancer. As DNA, the CDR3 is TGCAGTGTTAGAGAGGGACGGATCAATCAGCCCCAGCATTTT. This translates into CSVREGRINQPQHF.